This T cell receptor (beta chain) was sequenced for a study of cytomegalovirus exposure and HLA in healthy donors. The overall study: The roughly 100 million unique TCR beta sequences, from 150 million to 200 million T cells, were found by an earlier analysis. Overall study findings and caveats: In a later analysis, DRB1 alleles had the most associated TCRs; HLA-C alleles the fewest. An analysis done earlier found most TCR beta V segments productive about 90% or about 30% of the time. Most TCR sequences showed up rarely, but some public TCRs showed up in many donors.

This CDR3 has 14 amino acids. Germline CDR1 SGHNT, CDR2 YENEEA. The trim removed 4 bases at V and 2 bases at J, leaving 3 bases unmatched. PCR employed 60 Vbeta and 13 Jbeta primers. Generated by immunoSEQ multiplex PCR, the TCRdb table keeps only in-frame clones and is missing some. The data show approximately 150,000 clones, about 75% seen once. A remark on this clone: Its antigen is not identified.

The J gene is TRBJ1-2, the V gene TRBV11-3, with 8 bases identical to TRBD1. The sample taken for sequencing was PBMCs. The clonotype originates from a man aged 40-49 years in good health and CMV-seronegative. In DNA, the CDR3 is TGTGCCAGCAGCTCTACAGGGGGGAACTATGGCTACACCTTC. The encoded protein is CASSSTGGNYGYTF. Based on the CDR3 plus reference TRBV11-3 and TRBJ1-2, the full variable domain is EAGVVQSPRYKIIEKKQPVAFWCNPISGHNTLYWYLQNLGQGPELLIRYENEEAVDDSQLPKDRFSAERLKGVDSTLKIQPAELGDSAVYLCASSSTGGNYGYTFGSGTRLTVV.